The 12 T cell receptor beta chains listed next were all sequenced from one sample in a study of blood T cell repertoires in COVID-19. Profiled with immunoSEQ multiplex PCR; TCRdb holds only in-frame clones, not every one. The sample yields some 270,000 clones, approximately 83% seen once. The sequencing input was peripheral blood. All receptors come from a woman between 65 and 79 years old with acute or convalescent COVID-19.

This CDR3 reads CASGLLQGAPRTGELFF. CDR3 nucleotides: TGTGCTAGTGGTTTGTTACAGGGGGCGCCGAGAACCGGGGAGCTGTTTTTT. The chain combines TRBV12-5 with TRBJ2-2; 9 bases agree with TRBD1. This CDR3 spans 17 amino acids. Trimming removed 2 bases from V and 5 bases from J; junction bases left unmatched: 9. Germline V CDR1 and CDR2: LGHNT, FRNRAP.

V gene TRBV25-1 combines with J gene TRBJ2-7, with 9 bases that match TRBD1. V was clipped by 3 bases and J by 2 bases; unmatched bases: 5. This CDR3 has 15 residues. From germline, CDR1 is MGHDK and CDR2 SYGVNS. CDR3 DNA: TGTGCCAGCAGTGATCCGGACAGGGGCCCCTACGAGCAGTACTTC. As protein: CASSDPDRGPYEQYF.

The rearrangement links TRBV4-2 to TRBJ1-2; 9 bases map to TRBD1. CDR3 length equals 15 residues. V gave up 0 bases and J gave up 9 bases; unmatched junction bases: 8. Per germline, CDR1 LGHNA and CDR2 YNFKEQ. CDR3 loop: CASSQEWSQGASYTF. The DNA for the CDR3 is TGTGCCAGCAGCCAAGAGTGGTCACAGGGGGCAAGCTACACCTTC.

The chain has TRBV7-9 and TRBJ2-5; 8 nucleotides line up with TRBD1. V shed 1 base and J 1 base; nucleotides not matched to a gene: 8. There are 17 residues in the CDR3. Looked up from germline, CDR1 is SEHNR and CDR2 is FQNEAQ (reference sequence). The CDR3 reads CASSLGVRQGSQETQYF. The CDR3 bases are TGTGCCAGCAGCTTAGGGGTTAGACAGGGGTCCCAAGAGACCCAGTACTTC.

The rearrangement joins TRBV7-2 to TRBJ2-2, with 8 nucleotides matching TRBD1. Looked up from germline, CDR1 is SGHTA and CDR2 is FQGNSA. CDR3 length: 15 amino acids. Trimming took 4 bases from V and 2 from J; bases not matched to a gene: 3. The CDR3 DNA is TGTGCCAGCAGCTGGGACAGGAGAAACACCGGGGAGCTGTTTTTT. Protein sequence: CASSWDRRNTGELFF.

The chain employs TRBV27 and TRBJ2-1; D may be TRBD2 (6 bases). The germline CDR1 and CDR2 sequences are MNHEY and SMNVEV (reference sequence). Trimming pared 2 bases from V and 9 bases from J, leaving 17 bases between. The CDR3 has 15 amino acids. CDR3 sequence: CASSLLGFGSGEQFF. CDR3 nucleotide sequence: TGTGCCAGCAGTTTACTGGGTTTCGGGAGCGGTGAGCAGTTCTTC.

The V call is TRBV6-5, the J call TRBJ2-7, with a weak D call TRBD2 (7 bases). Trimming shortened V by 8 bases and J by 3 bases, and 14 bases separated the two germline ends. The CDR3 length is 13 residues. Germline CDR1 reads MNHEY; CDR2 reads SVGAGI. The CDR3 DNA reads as TGTGCCAGCGCCAAGAGGGGGGGCTACGAGCAGTACTTC. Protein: CASAKRGGYEQYF.

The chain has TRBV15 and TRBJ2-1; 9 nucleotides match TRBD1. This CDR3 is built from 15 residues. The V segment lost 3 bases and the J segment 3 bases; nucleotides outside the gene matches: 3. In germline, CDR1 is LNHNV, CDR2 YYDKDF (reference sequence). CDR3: CATSRAGQGYNEQFF. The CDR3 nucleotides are TGTGCCACCAGCAGGGCGGGACAGGGCTACAATGAGCAGTTCTTC.

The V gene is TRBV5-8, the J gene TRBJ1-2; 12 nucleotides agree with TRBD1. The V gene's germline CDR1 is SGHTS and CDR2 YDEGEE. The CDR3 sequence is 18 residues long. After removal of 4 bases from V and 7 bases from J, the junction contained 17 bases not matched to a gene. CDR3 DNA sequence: TGTGCCAGCAGCCGGGAAGGGACAGGGGGCTTTAACTCCTTTGGCTACACCTTC. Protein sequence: CASSREGTGGFNSFGYTF.

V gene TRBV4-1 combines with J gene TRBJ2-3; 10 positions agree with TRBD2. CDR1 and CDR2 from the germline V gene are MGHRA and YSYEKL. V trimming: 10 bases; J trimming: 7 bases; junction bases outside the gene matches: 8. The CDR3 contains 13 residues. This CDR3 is CATGSGGGYTQYF. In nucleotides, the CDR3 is TGCGCCACAGGGAGCGGGGGGGGGTATACGCAGTATTTT.

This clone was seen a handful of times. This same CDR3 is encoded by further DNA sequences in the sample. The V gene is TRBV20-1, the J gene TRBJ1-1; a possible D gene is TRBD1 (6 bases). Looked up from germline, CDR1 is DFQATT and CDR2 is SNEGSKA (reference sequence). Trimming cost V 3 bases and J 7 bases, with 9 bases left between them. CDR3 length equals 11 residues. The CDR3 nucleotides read TGCAGTGCTAGTACCAGGGGTGAAGCTTTCTTT. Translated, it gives CSASTRGEAFF.

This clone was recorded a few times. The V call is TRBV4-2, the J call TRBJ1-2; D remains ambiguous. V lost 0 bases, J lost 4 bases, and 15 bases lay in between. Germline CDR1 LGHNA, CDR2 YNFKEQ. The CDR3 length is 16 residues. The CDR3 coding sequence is TGTGCCAGCAGCCAAGATAGGGAGGGCTGGAGCTATGGCTACACCTTC. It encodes CASSQDREGWSYGYTF.